The 23 T cell receptor beta chains below come from one sample, sequenced in a study of shared clonotypes between healthy human individuals. Generated by immunoSEQ multiplex PCR, the TCRdb table keeps only in-frame clones and is missing some. The table lists 1.5 million to 2.5 million clones, roughly 95% of them singletons. Naive CD8 cells were CD45RO-negative, positively selected for CCR7, excluding terminally differentiated effector memory CD45RA+ cells. The source material was naive CD8+ T cells sorted from blood. These TCRs come from a man between 18 and 29 years old in good health.

The gene calls are TRBV27 and TRBJ2-1, with 8 bases identical to TRBD2. V lost 6 bases and J lost 7; bases outside the gene matches: 11. This CDR3 contains 15 residues. Germline lookup yields CDR1 MNHEY and CDR2 SMNVEV (reference sequence). This CDR3 is CASSDRGGVPNEQFF. CDR3 DNA: TGTGCCAGCAGCGATCGGGGGGGCGTTCCTAATGAGCAGTTCTTC.

This chain connects TRBV7-9 to TRBJ2-3; D is unresolved. The V end lost 0 bases, the J end lost 6 bases, and 10 bases lay between the germline ends. The germline gives CDR1 SEHNR, CDR2 FQNEAQ (reference sequence). This CDR3 is 14 amino acids long. The CDR3 sequence is CASSLALGSDTQYF. The CDR3, as DNA: TGTGCCAGCAGCTTAGCCCTCGGGTCGGATACGCAGTATTTT.

The rearrangement joins TRBV2 to TRBJ2-1; 12 bases match TRBD2. This CDR3 comprises 17 residues. Germline lookup yields CDR1 SNHLY and CDR2 FYNNEI. V was clipped by 3 bases and J by 4 bases; unmatched bases: 7. CDR3 DNA sequence: TGTGCCAGCAGTGACCCCTGGACTAGCGGGGCTTACAATGAGCAGTTCTTC. Its protein product is CASSDPWTSGAYNEQFF.

Concerning this clone itself: Other DNA variants within this sample encode the same CDR3. The chain links TRBV27 to TRBJ2-7; the D gene is possibly TRBD1 (5 bases). In germline, CDR1 is MNHEY, CDR2 SMNVEV (reference sequence). This CDR3 is 13 amino acids long. V shed 2 bases and J shed 4 bases, with 9 bases lying between them. In DNA, the CDR3 is TGTGCCAGCAGTTTAAGACAGAATTACGAGCAGTACTTC. Residues: CASSLRQNYEQYF.

V is TRBV2 and J is TRBJ2-1; TRBD2 matches at 8 bases. Germline CDR1 SNHLY, CDR2 FYNNEI. The CDR3 sequence is 16 residues long. The V and J ends lost 6 bases and 5 bases, in that order; junction bases with no gene match: 12. In DNA form, the CDR3 reads TGTGCCAGCAGCGGTATGGGACTAGGAGATAACAATGAGCAGTTCTTC. The encoded protein is CASSGMGLGDNNEQFF.

The gene calls are TRBV7-9 and TRBJ2-5; the D gene could be TRBD1 or TRBD2 (5 bases each). This CDR3 spans 15 amino acids. Germline loops: CDR1 SEHNR, CDR2 FQNEAQ (reference sequence). Trimming pared 2 bases from V and 1 base from J, leaving 11 bases between. CDR3: CASSLSWGTQETQYF. CDR3 nucleotide sequence: TGTGCCAGCAGCTTATCATGGGGGACCCAAGAGACCCAGTACTTC. The variable domain in full, completed from reference TRBV7-9 and TRBJ2-5, reads DTGVSQNPRHKITKRGQNVTFRCDPISEHNRLYWYRQTLGQGPEFLTYFQNEAQLEKSRLLSDRFSAERPKGSFSTLEIQRTEQGDSAMYLCASSLSWGTQETQYFGPGTRLLVL.

DNA of the CDR3: TGTGCCAGCAGTTCCTCCCGGGACAGGGGCGGGTGGGGTGAAAAACTGTTTTTT. Translating gives CASSSSRDRGGWGEKLFF. The V gene is TRBV28, the J gene TRBJ1-4; the match to TRBD1 covers 10 bases. The junction had 15 bases not matched to a gene; V was cut back by 4 bases and J by 7 bases. Germline V gene sequence: CDR1 MDHEN, CDR2 SYDVKM. This CDR3 has 18 residues.

The chain is built from TRBV15 and TRBJ2-7, with unresolved D. Trimming removed 6 bases at V and 3 bases at J, with 15 bases between. This CDR3 contains 14 residues. Germline CDR1 reads LNHNV; CDR2 reads YYDKDF (reference sequence). The CDR3 loop is CATSNGIRGYEQYF. For the CDR3, the DNA is TGTGCCACCAGTAACGGCATCCGAGGCTACGAGCAGTACTTC.

V gene TRBV10-2 combines with J gene TRBJ1-6; D unresolved. V lost 8 bases to trimming and J lost 8 bases, with 16 bases between them. Germline lookup yields CDR1 WSHSY and CDR2 SAAADI. This CDR3 is 14 amino acids long. The CDR3 nucleotides read TGCGCCAGCTACGAGGGAGGGCGGGATTCACCCCTCCACTTT. Encoded protein: CASYEGGRDSPLHF.

A note on this clone: Other nucleotide sequences from this sample produce the same CDR3. The chain is built from TRBV9 and TRBJ2-7, with 9 positions matching TRBD1. The CDR3 has 15 residues. Germline V gene data show CDR1 as SGDLS and CDR2 as YYNGEE. J was trimmed by 4 bases and V by 3 bases; bases with no gene match: 8. The CDR3 sequence is CASSASGTGTYEQYF. CDR3 bases: TGTGCCAGCAGCGCCTCCGGGACAGGGACGTACGAGCAGTACTTC.

The rearrangement joins TRBV10-3 to TRBJ2-7; 10 bases fit TRBD1. The CDR3 totals 15 residues. Unmatched junction bases numbered 7, after V lost 3 bases and J lost 5 bases. Germline CDR1 is ENHRY and CDR2 is SYGVKD. The CDR3: CAISDPSGTGDEQYF. The CDR3 bases are TGTGCCATCAGTGACCCTTCCGGGACAGGGGACGAGCAGTACTTC.

The chain employs TRBV27 and TRBJ2-6; D remains ambiguous. Trimming stripped 6 bases from V and 2 bases from J, with 11 bases between. Germline CDR1 and CDR2: MNHEY and SMNVEV (reference sequence). CDR3 length equals 15 residues. CDR3 sequence (DNA): TGTGCCAGCAGCTTGGTCTCCCCTGGGGCCAACGTCCTGACTTTC. Protein: CASSLVSPGANVLTF.

The chain employs TRBV2 and TRBJ2-7; the match to TRBD1 covers 9 bases. The CDR3 contains 13 residues. Trimming cost V 8 bases and J 1 base; bases outside gene matches: 3. CDR1 is SNHLY and CDR2 is FYNNEI in the germline V gene. Here the CDR3 DNA reads TGTGCCAGCGCGGGGACAGGGTCCTACGAGCAGTACTTC. This codes for CASAGTGSYEQYF.

This chain links TRBV30 with TRBJ2-1; 7 bases are shared with TRBD2. The CDR3 has 14 amino acids. Trimming took 2 bases from V and 8 from J; bases not matched to a gene: 9. CDR1 and CDR2 (germline): GTSNPN, SVGIG (reference sequence). Here the CDR3 DNA reads TGTGCCTGGAGTCCTAGCGGATTACACGATGAGCAGTTCTTC. It specifies CAWSPSGLHDEQFF.

Comment on this clone: Other nucleotide sequences from this sample produce the same CDR3. This chain connects TRBV7-6 to TRBJ2-7, with 9 bases that match TRBD1. V was clipped by 4 bases and J by 0 bases; unmatched bases: 4. Germline CDR1 and CDR2: SGHVS and FNYEAQ. This CDR3 has 15 residues. The CDR3 sequence is CASSSGTGSSYEQYF. The CDR3 DNA is TGTGCCAGCAGCTCAGGGACAGGGAGCTCCTACGAGCAGTACTTC.

This clone is a singleton in its sample. V usage is TRBV15 and J usage is TRBJ1-2; unclear D gene. Per germline, CDR1 LNHNV and CDR2 YYDKDF (reference sequence). V shed 1 base and J shed 6 bases, with 9 bases lying between them. This CDR3 has 13 amino acids. The CDR3 DNA follows: TGTGCCACCAGCAGAGCTGGAGGTGATGGCTACACCTTC. The encoded protein is CATSRAGGDGYTF.

The rearrangement joins TRBV7-2 to TRBJ1-5; unclear D gene. The V end lost 4 bases, the J end lost 5 bases, and 6 bases lay between the germline ends. The CDR3 has 12 residues. From germline, CDR1 is SGHTA and CDR2 FQGNSA. The DNA of the CDR3 is TGTGCCAGCAGCTCCCTGTATCAGCCCCAGCATTTT. Protein product: CASSSLYQPQHF.

The chain is built from TRBV28 and TRBJ2-2; possible D gene TRBD2, 6 bases. The CDR3 has 15 amino acids. CDR1 is MDHEN, CDR2 SYDVKM, per germline. Trimming pared 3 bases from V and 2 bases from J, leaving 10 bases between. The CDR3 here is CASSFRGINTGELFF. The CDR3 DNA is TGTGCCAGCAGTTTTCGGGGGATAAACACCGGGGAGCTGTTTTTT.

This chain links TRBV18 with TRBJ2-1; TRBD2 aligns across 10 bases. Germline V gene lookup returns CDR1 KGHSH and CDR2 LQKENI. V shed 6 bases, J shed 4 bases, and the junction held 6 bases outside the gene matches. The CDR3 runs to 15 residues. The CDR3, as DNA: TGTGCCAGCTCCCCAGCGGGAGGGATTTACAATGAGCAGTTCTTC. Translation gives CASSPAGGIYNEQFF.

As concerns this clone: Other DNA sequences from this sample encode an identical CDR3 as well. The V call is TRBV7-2, the J call TRBJ2-3; 7 bases are shared with TRBD2. Trimming removed 1 base from V and 1 base from J; junction bases left unmatched: 2. CDR1 is SGHTA and CDR2 is FQGNSA in the germline V gene. There are 15 residues in the CDR3. Here the CDR3 DNA reads TGTGCCAGCAGCTTAGTCGCGGGAGGCACAGATACGCAGTATTTT. Its protein is CASSLVAGGTDTQYF.

This chain connects TRBV5-1 to TRBJ1-6, with D unclear. V was pared by 0 bases and J by 8 bases, with 9 bases between. CDR1 and CDR2 from the germline V gene are SGHRS and YFSETQ. The CDR3 contains 14 residues. The CDR3 sequence is CASSLGPAHSPLHF. DNA of the CDR3: TGCGCCAGCAGCTTGGGCCCTGCGCATTCACCCCTCCACTTT.

CDR3 nucleotides: TGTGCCAGCAGCTTGAAATCCTACGAGCAGTACTTC. It is translated as CASSLKSYEQYF. This chain connects TRBV5-6 to TRBJ2-7; D not certain. This CDR3 has 12 residues. Germline V gives CDR1 SGHDT, CDR2 YYEEEE. The ends were cut back, 1 base at V and 1 base at J, with 3 bases in the middle.

The rearrangement links TRBV27 to TRBJ2-7; a weak D match, TRBD2 (6 bases). Germline-derived CDR1 and CDR2 are MNHEY and SMNVEV (reference sequence). This CDR3 is 16 amino acids long. V was shortened by 3 bases and J by 3 bases, with 18 bases between the two germline ends. CDR3 coding DNA: TGTGCCAGCAGTTTTAAAGCCGGGACTGCGGTCTACGAGCAGTACTTC. Its protein product is CASSFKAGTAVYEQYF.